The 30 T cell receptor beta chains below come from one sample, sequenced in a study of OX40 agonist ivuxolimab in advanced cancers. Libraries were prepared by immunoSEQ multiplex PCR; TCRdb keeps only in-frame clonotypes and omits some of them. The sample consists of roughly 70,000 clones, around 90% of them appearing once. The specimen comprised CD4+ or CD8+ T cells sorted from blood, sampled in a trial of the OX40 agonist ivuxolimab. These receptors originate from an adult with an advanced solid tumor such as melanoma, head and neck, liver or kidney cancer.

The gene calls are TRBV10-3 and TRBJ1-1, with a tentative D call TRBD1 (6 bases). The CDR3 covers 13 residues. Germline CDR1 reads ENHRY; CDR2 reads SYGVKD. Trimming left V 6 bases short and J 0 bases short, with 8 bases between. This CDR3 is CAIRGGMNTEAFF. The DNA for the CDR3 is TGTGCCATCAGAGGGGGAATGAACACTGAAGCTTTCTTT.

This chain joins TRBV5-4 and TRBJ2-7; D not resolved. Trimming removed 3 bases at V and 2 bases at J, with 9 bases between. This CDR3 has 13 amino acids. Germline V gene sequence: CDR1 SGHNT, CDR2 YYREEE (reference sequence). As DNA, the CDR3 is TGTGCCAGCAGCTACGGAGAAGCCTACGAGCAGTACTTC. This codes for CASSYGEAYEQYF.

The chain combines TRBV11-1 with TRBJ2-1; D is unclear. Germline CDR1 and CDR2: SGHAT and FQDESV (reference sequence). The CDR3 runs 16 residues. Deletions cut 5 bases from V and 0 bases from J, with 14 bases between. The CDR3, as DNA: TGTGCCAGCAGCGCGATGGGAAGCAGCTCCTACAATGAGCAGTTCTTC. It encodes CASSAMGSSSYNEQFF.

V and J are TRBV10-3 and TRBJ2-5; D remains ambiguous. This CDR3 is built from 12 residues. Trimming took off 0 bases at V and 4 bases at J, with 3 bases between the two ends. Germline values: CDR1 ENHRY, CDR2 SYGVKD. In DNA form, the CDR3 reads TGTGCCATCAGTGAGTCGATAGAGACCCAGTACTTC. This translates into CAISESIETQYF.

This chain connects TRBV6-1 to TRBJ2-5; no firm D call. The CDR3 has 14 residues. Germline loops: CDR1 MNHNS, CDR2 SASEGT. V was cut by 0 bases and J by 0 bases, with 5 bases left in between. This chain's CDR3 is CASSEARYQETQYF. The CDR3 DNA reads TGTGCCAGCAGTGAAGCGCGATACCAAGAGACCCAGTACTTC.

V is TRBV6-1 and J is TRBJ1-1, with unresolved D. Trimming left V 5 bases short and J 7 bases short, with 8 bases between. This CDR3 comprises 11 residues. Germline V lookup: CDR1 MNHNS, CDR2 SASEGT. The CDR3 region has the DNA TGTGCCAGCAGTTATCTGGGTGAAGCTTTCTTT. Translating gives CASSYLGEAFF.

This chain joins TRBV6-1 and TRBJ1-4; 11 bases match TRBD1. Germline lookup yields CDR1 MNHNS and CDR2 SASEGT. CDR3 length equals 15 residues. Trimming took 5 bases from V and 8 from J; bases not matched to a gene: 7. CDR3 nucleotide sequence: TGTGCCAGCAGTCTCATAGGGACAGGGGGAGAAAAACTGTTTTTT. This gives the protein CASSLIGTGGEKLFF.

This chain connects TRBV2 to TRBJ2-5; 12 nucleotides line up with TRBD2. This CDR3 is built from 15 residues. Germline loops: CDR1 SNHLY, CDR2 FYNNEI. J lost 2 bases, V lost 7 bases, and 5 bases had no gene match. The CDR3 reads CASNRLAGGQETQYF. For the CDR3, the DNA is TGTGCCAGCAACCGGCTAGCGGGGGGGCAAGAGACCCAGTACTTC.

This chain uses TRBV6-6 with TRBJ2-3; no firm D call. The V and J ends lost 6 bases and 4 bases respectively, with 5 bases between them. Looked up from germline, CDR1 is MNHNY and CDR2 is SVGAGI (reference sequence). The CDR3 loop spans 11 amino acids. The DNA for the CDR3 is TGTGCCAGCAGGGTCTCAGATACGCAGTATTTT. It encodes CASRVSDTQYF.

This CDR3 reads CASRLGVGNTEAFF. The CDR3 DNA reads TGTGCCAGCCGGTTAGGGGTGGGGAACACTGAAGCTTTCTTT. V usage is TRBV27 and J usage is TRBJ1-1, with D perhaps matching TRBD1 (5 bases). The CDR3 is made up of 14 amino acids. The V gene's germline CDR1 is MNHEY and CDR2 SMNVEV (reference sequence). V was clipped by 8 bases and J by 1 base, with 14 bases between them.

The CDR3 nucleotides are TGTGCCAGCAGCTTGGCCCAGGCTGAGACCCAGTACTTC. Its translation is CASSLAQAETQYF. This chain uses TRBV5-8 with TRBJ2-5; no firm D call. Germline values: CDR1 SGHTS, CDR2 YDEGEE. Trimming removed 0 bases from V and 5 bases from J, with 8 bases in between. This CDR3 comprises 13 residues. The variable domain in full, with the rest retrieved from reference TRBV5-8 and TRBJ2-5, is EAGVTQSPTHLIKTRGQQATLRCSPISGHTSVYWYQQALGLGLQFLLWYDEGEERNRGNFPPRFSGRQFPNYSSELNVNALELEDSALYLCASSLAQAETQYFGPGTRLLVL.

The CDR3 is CAGRGRRADTQYF. The CDR3 region has the DNA TGTGCCGGGAGGGGGCGGAGAGCAGATACGCAGTATTTT. The chain uses TRBV2 and TRBJ2-3, with D perhaps given as TRBD1 or TRBD2 (7 bases each). Germline CDR1 SNHLY, CDR2 FYNNEI. Between the trimmed V and J ends, which lost 11 bases and 4 bases, there was a span of 16 bases. The CDR3 has 13 amino acids.

This sequence joins TRBV7-2 and TRBJ2-1, with 8 bases fitting TRBD2. J lost 1 base, V lost 1 base, and 12 bases had no gene match. This CDR3 has 19 amino acids. Per germline, CDR1 SGHTA and CDR2 FQGNSA. The CDR3 DNA follows: TGTGCCAGCAGCTTAGGGTACAGCGGGAGAGATAGTTCCTACAATGAGCAGTTCTTC. It encodes CASSLGYSGRDSSYNEQFF.

The V gene is TRBV4-1, the J gene TRBJ1-6; the D gene is possibly TRBD1 (5 bases). Germline assignment: CDR1 MGHRA and CDR2 YSYEKL. With 7 bases removed from V and 8 bases from J, the gap between germline ends came to 27 bases. This CDR3 spans 18 amino acids. The CDR3 sequence: CASTSGRAQINRYSPLHF. The CDR3 coding sequence is TGCGCCAGCACCTCCGGCAGGGCGCAAATCAACCGTTATTCACCCCTCCACTTT.

This clone came up once. V is TRBV9 and J is TRBJ2-7; no clear D. The CDR3 length is 16 residues. V gave up 0 bases and J gave up 0 bases, with 13 bases separating them. Germline CDR1 SGDLS, CDR2 YYNGEE. The CDR3 nucleotides are TGTGCCAGCAGCGTAGGGCCGGACCCGGGCTCCTACGAGCAGTACTTC. It specifies CASSVGPDPGSYEQYF.

The chain carries TRBV5-3 and TRBJ2-2; no clear D. TRBV5-3 is given ORF status, its function remaining uncertain. The CDR3 is made up of 15 amino acids. V was shortened by 8 bases and J by 1 base, with 15 bases between the two germline ends. CDR3 loop: CASSQTTRNTGELFF. Here the CDR3 DNA reads TGTGCCAGCAGCCAAACGACAAGGAACACCGGGGAGCTGTTTTTT.

The chain's CDR3 is CASSQEGQRGETQYF. As DNA, the CDR3 is TGTGCCAGCAGCCAAGAAGGCCAGCGGGGGGAGACCCAGTACTTC. The chain employs TRBV4-2 and TRBJ2-5, with TRBD2 identical over 8 bases. Germline CDR1 and CDR2: LGHNA and YNFKEQ. The CDR3 has 15 residues. Trimming at V came to 0 bases and at J to 5 bases, leaving 5 bases not matched to a gene.

The rearrangement links TRBV30 to TRBJ2-1; D is possibly TRBD2 (5 bases). V was pared by 2 bases and J by 0 bases, with 14 bases between. CDR3 length: 16 residues. From germline, CDR1 is GTSNPN and CDR2 SVGIG (reference sequence). In nucleotides, the CDR3 is TGTGCCTGGAGTAGCCTCGGGGAGAGCTCCTACAATGAGCAGTTCTTC. Translation gives CAWSSLGESSYNEQFF.

This clone was picked up a small number of times. The chain has TRBV7-2 and TRBJ1-2; 7 bases line up with TRBD1. J gave up 7 bases and V 2 bases, and 10 bases lay outside the gene matches. Germline V CDR1 and CDR2: SGHTA, FQGNSA. The length of the CDR3 is 15 residues. The CDR3 is CASSLTGTPGGGYTF. The CDR3 nucleotides are TGTGCCAGCAGCTTAACCGGGACTCCAGGGGGTGGCTACACCTTC.

V usage is TRBV5-1 and J usage is TRBJ2-2, with TRBD2 identical over 7 bases. The V gene's germline CDR1 is SGHRS and CDR2 YFSETQ. The trim removed 2 bases at V and 1 base at J, leaving 2 bases unmatched. The CDR3 contains 15 residues. CDR3 amino acids: CASSLGTMNTGELFF. CDR3 nucleotides: TGCGCCAGCAGCTTAGGGACTATGAACACCGGGGAGCTGTTTTTT.

The rearrangement uses TRBV10-1 and TRBJ2-1, with 8 bases lining up with TRBD2. There are 16 residues in the CDR3. Looked up from germline, CDR1 is WNHNN and CDR2 is SYGVQD (reference sequence). V gave up 2 bases and J gave up 6 bases; unmatched junction bases: 9. As DNA, the CDR3 is TGCGCCAGCAGTGAGGTCCGAAGGGGACTAGTCAATGAGCAGTTCTTC. Translating it yields CASSEVRRGLVNEQFF.

The chain carries TRBV5-4 and TRBJ1-1, with 7 bases that match TRBD1. After removal of 1 base from V and 5 bases from J, the junction contained 5 bases not matched to a gene. Germline V CDR1 and CDR2: SGHNT, YYREEE (reference sequence). This CDR3 is 14 amino acids long. For the CDR3, the DNA is TGTGCCAGCAGCTTGTTCGCAGGGGGTACTGAAGCTTTCTTT. Translation gives CASSLFAGGTEAFF.

This sequence joins TRBV28 and TRBJ1-2; 7 bases are a match to TRBD1. Trimming removed 5 bases from V and 8 bases from J; junction bases left unmatched: 17. The length of the CDR3 is 16 residues. Germline CDR1 MDHEN, CDR2 SYDVKM. CDR3 sequence (DNA): TGTGCCAGCAGTGCATTCAGAAGGACAGGACTCCGGGGCTACACCTTC. It specifies CASSAFRRTGLRGYTF.

V is TRBV28 and J is TRBJ2-7; TRBD2 aligns across 11 bases. Germline lookup yields CDR1 MDHEN and CDR2 SYDVKM. This CDR3 has 14 residues. V dropped 5 bases and J dropped 7; count of bases not matched to a gene: 7. CDR3 protein: CASSLAGGLREQYF. In DNA, the CDR3 is TGTGCCAGCAGTCTAGCGGGGGGCCTGAGGGAGCAGTACTTC. Together with reference TRBV28 and TRBJ2-7, the CDR3 gives the full variable domain: DVKVTQSSRYLVKRTGEKVFLECVQDMDHENMFWYRQDPGLGLRLIYFSYDVKMKEKGDIPEGYSVSREKKERFSLILESASTNQTSMYLCASSLAGGLREQYFGPGTRLTVT.

The chain uses TRBV7-9 and TRBJ1-2, with 7 bases that match TRBD1. The CDR3 runs 15 residues. The trim removed 5 bases at V and 0 bases at J, leaving 6 bases unmatched. Germline CDR1 and CDR2: SEHNR and FQNEAQ (reference sequence). CDR3 bases: TGTGCCAGCAGCCCCTGGACAGGCCCTAACTATGGCTACACCTTC. It is translated as CASSPWTGPNYGYTF.

This rearrangement joins TRBV13 to TRBJ1-2; D gene uncertain. V gave up 10 bases and J gave up 0 bases, with 18 bases separating them. Germline V gene sequence: CDR1 PRHDT, CDR2 FYEKMQ (reference sequence). The CDR3 runs to 15 residues. The CDR3 DNA is TGTGCCAACTCGGCGGGAAGGAGGGCTAACTATGGCTACACCTTC. Translation: CANSAGRRANYGYTF.

This sequence joins TRBV11-2 and TRBJ2-1; no reliable D call. V was shortened by 5 bases and J by 8 bases, with 16 bases between the two germline ends. The germline V gene has CDR1 SGHAT and CDR2 FQNNGV. The CDR3 is 14 amino acids. CDR3 bases: TGTGCCAGCAGCCTTCAACCGGAGAACGATGAGCAGTTCTTC. The encoded protein is CASSLQPENDEQFF.

This chain joins TRBV13 and TRBJ2-1; 10 bases line up with TRBD2. From germline, CDR1 is PRHDT and CDR2 FYEKMQ (reference sequence). V lost 0 bases and J lost 3; bases outside the gene matches: 11. This CDR3 is built from 19 residues. The CDR3 sequence: CASSLGLAGAVALYNEQFF. CDR3 DNA sequence: TGTGCCAGCAGCTTAGGGCTAGCGGGAGCCGTAGCCCTCTACAATGAGCAGTTCTTC. Supplemented by reference TRBV13 and TRBJ2-1, the full variable domain reads AAGVIQSPRHLIKEKRETATLKCYPIPRHDTVYWYQQGPGQDPQFLISFYEKMQSDKGSIPDRFSAQQFSDYHSELNMSSLELGDSALYFCASSLGLAGAVALYNEQFFGPGTRLTVL.

This sequence joins TRBV5-1 and TRBJ2-2, with 14 nucleotides matching TRBD2. Germline CDR1 reads SGHRS; CDR2 reads YFSETQ. V lost 9 bases, J lost 7 bases, and 5 bases stayed unmatched. The CDR3 has 14 residues. CDR3 protein: CATRGLAGVGELFF. CDR3 nucleotide sequence: TGCGCCACCCGGGGACTAGCGGGAGTCGGGGAGCTGTTTTTT.

The V call is TRBV2, the J call TRBJ1-2; no definite D call. V was trimmed by 3 bases and J by 4 bases, leaving 9 bases between them. The CDR3 spans 13 residues. CDR1 SNHLY and CDR2 FYNNEI come from the germline V gene. As DNA, the CDR3 is TGTGCCAGCAGTGAGATGGGTATCTATGGCTACACCTTC. Amino acids: CASSEMGIYGYTF. The variable domain in full, with the rest retrieved from reference TRBV2 and TRBJ1-2, is EPEVTQTPSHQVTQMGQEVILRCVPISNHLYFYWYRQILGQKVEFLVSFYNNEISEKSEIFDDQFSVERPDGSNFTLKIRSTKLEDSAMYFCASSEMGIYGYTFGSGTRLTVV.